This paragraph reports one TCR beta chain. This clonotype was seen more than once but under ten times. Its antigen remains unidentified. Base quality data are lacking; no much larger clone is found one base away. Library generation was performed with PCR. The listed sequencing device is Illumina HiSeq 2500. TCR libraries were prepared with molecular barcoding, using unique molecular identifiers to normalize TCRbeta repertoire quantification. Using fastp trimming at Q25 and MiXCR clonotype assembly, TCRdb reanalyzed the public sequencing data and kept in-frame beta chains. Each entry merges the rows of one CDR3 protein and shows their most common DNA and genes. The sample yields 200,000 to 250,000 distinct CDR3 sequences; 11% were counted once. Approximately 30% of the sample belongs to the ten largest clones. The treatment or condition label for this specimen denotes: allogeneic hematopoietic cell transplantation with graft depleted of TCRalphabeta T cells and CD19 B cells. The children who served as transplant recipients had been given grafts of TCRalphabeta/CD19-depleted allogeneic hematopoietic cells.

This sample is drawn from a study of T-cell reconstitution after alpha-beta-depleted transplantation in children (TCRdb year 2016). Concerning the study at large: Using TCR repertoire profiling, the study followed T-cell immune reconstitution in a quantitative way in children after TCRalphabeta/CD19-depleted allogeneic hematopoietic cell transplantation.

The germline V gene yields SGHAT for CDR1 and FQNNGV for CDR2. The CDR3 contains 19 residues, cysteine and phenylalanine counted. Just CDR3 DNA is preserved here, 57 bases in frame from base 1. V was cut back by 6 bases and J by 5 bases, leaving a gap of 28 bases between them. What the research found in general, with its limitations: In some patients, the high TCRbeta diversity seen at day 60 was put down to recipient T cells and intrathymic progenitors that had survived conditioning. The apparently early recovery of alphabetaT-cell counts about two months after transplant reportedly depended on only several hundred rapidly expanded clones that came from non-depleted graft cells. Hyperexpanded clone frequencies declined over subsequent months; after one year, T-cell counts and TCRbeta diversity were mostly attributed to newly produced T cells.

The sample consisted of PBMCs, taken before TCRalphabeta/CD19-depleted stem cell transplant. Here the chain combines TRBV11-2 and TRBJ1-4, with TRBD1 as a weak D call on 6 bases. The source of this sequence is a child younger than two with acute myeloid leukemia, due to receive a stem cell transplant. The CDR3 loop reads CASRPVTRGGVLGNEKLFF. The DNA reads as follows: TGTGCCAGCAGACCCGTCACAAGGGGGGGCGTCTTGGGGAATGAAAAACTGTTTTTT.